The 6 T cell receptor beta chains below were found in one sample sequenced in a study of beta chain features in type 1 diabetes. Regarding the study as a whole: Shortening of TCRB CDR3s, moderate but significant, appeared in all four CD4+ subsets of Type 1 diabetes patients.

These receptors are not linked to any known antigen. What was sequenced were expressed TCRB transcripts, since all of the isolated RNA had been reverse transcribed. Here immunoSEQ multiplex PCR was the method, and the copy in TCRdb shows in-frame clones only, minus some. Among approximately 250,000 clones, 24% were seen once, and the ten largest hold 0.012%. The specimen sequenced was naive CD4+ T cells from blood. These receptors were taken from a woman aged 25 to 45 with type 1 diabetes.

The J gene is TRBJ2-5, the V gene TRBV29-1; 7 bases are a match to TRBD1. Germline CDR1 reads SQVTM; CDR2 reads ANQGSEA. The J segment lost 5 bases and the V segment lost 6 bases, leaving 6 bases of the junction unmatched. This CDR3 comprises 12 residues. The chain's CDR3 is CSVQQGLETQYF. The CDR3 nucleotides read TGCAGCGTCCAACAGGGGTTGGAGACCCAGTACTTC.

V usage is TRBV7-3 and J usage is TRBJ2-1; 8 nucleotides align to TRBD1. CDR3 length: 14 residues. The germline CDR1 and CDR2 sequences are SGHTA and FQGTGA. The junction had 5 bases not matched to a gene; V was cut back by 5 bases and J by 5 bases. The CDR3 here is CASSPDRDNNEQFF. CDR3 nucleotide sequence: TGTGCCAGCAGCCCGGACAGGGATAACAATGAGCAGTTCTTC.

The CDR3 here is CASSSGTEVNSYTF. CDR3 DNA sequence: TGTGCCAGCAGTTCCGGGACAGAGGTTAATAGCTACACCTTC. The chain is built from TRBV28 and TRBJ1-2, with TRBD1 identical over 7 bases. The CDR3 extends over 14 amino acids. CDR1 and CDR2 from the germline V gene are MDHEN and SYDVKM. With V trimmed by 4 bases and J by 9 bases, 11 bases remained unmatched.

For the CDR3, the DNA is TGTGCCAGCAGTTTAAGGACTGCGAGGCCAGATACGCAGTATTTT. Residues: CASSLRTARPDTQYF. V gene TRBV28 combines with J gene TRBJ2-3; D might be TRBD2 (5 bases). Deletions cut 2 bases from V and 4 bases from J, with 13 bases between. CDR1 and CDR2 from the germline V gene are MDHEN and SYDVKM. The CDR3 is 15 amino acids.

This clone was detected only a few times. In DNA form, the CDR3 reads TGCAGCGTTGGTACTAGCGGGAGTAACTACGAGCAGTACTTC. Protein sequence: CSVGTSGSNYEQYF. The chain is built from TRBV29-1 and TRBJ2-7; TRBD2 aligns across 11 bases. V shed 4 bases and J 3 bases; nucleotides not matched to a gene: 5. The V gene's germline CDR1 is SQVTM and CDR2 ANQGSEA. This CDR3 is built from 14 residues.

There are a few counts of this clone. The chain uses TRBV4-2 and TRBJ2-1; 8 positions match TRBD2. J lost 9 bases, V lost 3 bases, and 13 bases had no gene match. Germline CDR1 reads LGHNA; CDR2 reads YNFKEQ. This CDR3 spans 16 amino acids. CDR3 sequence reads: CASSQDLGTRGGEQFF. The CDR3 region has the DNA TGTGCCAGCAGCCAGGATCTGGGGACTAGAGGCGGTGAGCAGTTCTTC.